These 18 T cell receptor beta chains share one sample of origin, sequenced in a study of Ad26.COV2.S vaccination and SARS-CoV-2 variants. Treatment here: roughly 20 received Ad26.COV2.S at low or high dose, single or two shots; several received placebo; per-sample allocation not given. Repertoires come from day 63 after the first vaccine or placebo injection. The method was immunoSEQ multiplex PCR; TCRdb's version includes in-frame clones alone and lacks a portion of them. The sample consists of 300,000 to 450,000 clones, roughly 85% of them appearing once. Specimen: peripheral blood, collected in a trial of Ad26.COV2.S vaccine versus placebo. All receptors derive from a person between 18 and 59 years old who received the Ad26.COV2.S COVID-19 vaccine or a placebo.

The chain combines TRBV4-1 with TRBJ2-7; 8 bases line up with TRBD2. Germline V CDR1 and CDR2: MGHRA, YSYEKL. V was pared by 3 bases and J by 3 bases, with 7 bases of the junction left unmatched. The CDR3 length is 15 residues. CDR3 region: CASSHASSGSYEQYF. CDR3 sequence (DNA): TGCGCCAGCAGCCATGCGAGCAGCGGGAGCTACGAGCAGTACTTC.

Comment on this clone: An end of the junction differs from the germline gene, which may be a read error. The DNA for the CDR3 is TGTGCCAGCAGTTACAGCAGGACAGGTCGCCTCGCTCTTTTT. Amino acid sequence: CASSYSRTGRLALF. J is TRBJ2-3 and V is TRBV6-5; 7 positions match TRBD1. The CDR3 totals 14 residues. Germline assignment: CDR1 MNHEY and CDR2 SVGAGI.

This chain links TRBV6-2 or TRBV6-3 with TRBJ1-6, with 12 bases that match TRBD1. The trim removed 3 bases at V and 8 bases at J, leaving 17 bases unmatched. This CDR3 has 20 residues. The germline V gene encodes CDR1 MNHEY and CDR2 SVGEGT. The CDR3 nucleotides are TGTGCCAGCAGTTATCGAGGGGGAAATCGGGACAGGGGGCGAGATTCACCCCTCCACTTT. Its protein is CASSYRGGNRDRGRDSPLHF.

This clone has a handful of counts. The gene calls are TRBV28 and TRBJ1-2; possibly TRBD1 for D (5 bases). Trimming pared 10 bases from V and 0 bases from J, leaving 24 bases between. This CDR3 is 17 amino acids long. CDR1 is MDHEN, CDR2 SYDVKM, per germline. CDR3 DNA sequence: TGTGCCACCGACGGGGGGTTAGGCGTCCGAGCTAACTATGGCTACACCTTC. It specifies CATDGGLGVRANYGYTF.

The genes are TRBV6-5 and TRBJ1-6; tentative D call: TRBD1 (6 bases). The V end lost 4 bases, the J end lost 7 bases, and 14 bases lay between the germline ends. This CDR3 has 15 amino acids. Per the germline V gene, CDR1 is MNHEY and CDR2 is SVGAGI. The DNA of the CDR3 is TGTGCCAGCAGTTCCACGCCGGGGGCAAATTCACCCCTCCACTTT. Amino acids: CASSSTPGANSPLHF.

V usage is TRBV11-2 and J usage is TRBJ2-1; maybe TRBD1 (5 bases). Germline CDR1 SGHAT, CDR2 FQNNGV. Trimming took 0 bases from V and 3 from J, leaving 12 bases between them. The CDR3 spans 16 residues. CDR3 sequence (DNA): TGTGCCAGCAGCTTAGATCTAGGGGTGATCTACAATGAGCAGTTCTTC. Encoded protein: CASSLDLGVIYNEQFF.

This chain connects TRBV12-2 to TRBJ2-1; TRBD2 is the table's D call and was not checked against the DNA. TRBV12-2 counts as a pseudogene. The CDR3 is 16 amino acids. The DNA for the CDR3 is TGTGCAAGTCGCTTAGCCCTCTACCGACGGGACAATGAGCAGTTCTTC. This gives the protein CASRLALYRRDNEQFF.

The chain links TRBV28 to TRBJ2-1; TRBD2 matches 8 bases. V gave up 8 bases and J gave up 7 bases; unmatched junction bases: 7. CDR3 length: 13 residues. Looked up from germline, CDR1 is MDHEN and CDR2 is SYDVKM. CDR3 sequence (DNA): TGTGCCAGCCGACTAGCGTTTCTAAATGAGCAGTTCTTC. Its translation is CASRLAFLNEQFF.

As for this clone: Other nucleotide sequences from this sample produce the same CDR3. The CDR3 loop is CASSVDGSSYEQYF. The CDR3 coding sequence is TGTGCCAGCAGCGTAGATGGCAGCTCCTACGAGCAGTACTTC. V and J are TRBV9 and TRBJ2-7; D is uncertain. The germline V gene has CDR1 SGDLS and CDR2 YYNGEE. Trimming took 0 bases from V and 0 from J, leaving 7 bases between them. The length of the CDR3 is 14 residues.

The chain is built from TRBV28 and TRBJ2-1; tentative D call: TRBD2 (6 bases). V lost 6 bases and J lost 0, with 15 bases in between. CDR1 and CDR2 from the germline V gene are MDHEN and SYDVKM. This CDR3 comprises 16 residues. CDR3 sequence (DNA): TGTGCCAGCAGGCCCAGATTCGGGAGCTCCTACAATGAGCAGTTCTTC. This gives the protein CASRPRFGSSYNEQFF.

The rearrangement links TRBV10-3 to TRBJ2-3; D is possibly TRBD1 (6 bases). Germline values: CDR1 ENHRY, CDR2 SYGVKD. The V and J ends lost 3 bases and 4 bases respectively, with 17 bases between them. The CDR3 extends over 16 amino acids. The CDR3 reads CAISDGGWGVSDTQYF. Written as DNA, the CDR3 is TGTGCCATCAGTGATGGGGGCTGGGGAGTTTCAGATACGCAGTATTTT.

CDR3 nucleotides: TGTGCCAGCAGTTACTCGACCGACATATCCTACGAGCAGTACTTC. Its protein product is CASSYSTDISYEQYF. V gene TRBV6-5 combines with J gene TRBJ2-7; D not certain. Between the trimmed V and J ends, which lost 0 bases and 1 base, there was a span of 10 bases. This CDR3 comprises 15 residues. The V gene's germline CDR1 is MNHEY and CDR2 SVGAGI.

V usage is TRBV25-1 and J usage is TRBJ1-2; D may be TRBD1 (5 bases). The germline V gene has CDR1 MGHDK and CDR2 SYGVNS. V lost 8 bases and J lost 6, with 16 bases in between. The CDR3 is 13 residues long. The CDR3, as DNA: TGTGCCAGCGATAGCCGGGAAGGGGATGGCTACACCTTC. Translated: CASDSREGDGYTF.

The chain employs TRBV21-1 and TRBJ1-1. TRBV21-1 is labeled a pseudogene. The CDR3 totals 13 residues. The CDR3 region is CASSLNLNTEAFF. The DNA for the CDR3 is TGTGCCAGCAGCCTGAACCTGAACACTGAAGCTTTCTTT.

The chain combines TRBV4-3 with TRBJ1-3; no firm D call. CDR1 is LGHNA, CDR2 YSLEER, per germline. Trimming left V 0 bases short and J 0 bases short, with 3 bases between. The CDR3 is 14 residues long. The CDR3 here is CASSQEYSGNTIYF. The CDR3 DNA sequence: TGCGCCAGCAGCCAAGAATACTCTGGAAACACCATATATTTT.

The V and J genes are TRBV11-2 and TRBJ2-7; weak D call: TRBD2 (5 bases). The CDR3 is 14 amino acids. Per the germline V gene, CDR1 is SGHAT and CDR2 is FQNNGV. V was cut by 1 base and J by 2 bases, with 9 bases left in between. CDR3 residues: CASSLVRGAYEQYF. The CDR3 nucleotides read TGTGCCAGCAGCTTAGTCCGGGGTGCCTACGAGCAGTACTTC.

The V and J genes are TRBV6-5 and TRBJ2-1, with D perhaps TRBD1 or TRBD2 (6 bases each). The CDR3 is made up of 14 amino acids. Germline assignment: CDR1 MNHEY and CDR2 SVGAGI. Deletions cut 0 bases from V and 10 bases from J, with 13 bases between. Here the CDR3 reads CASSYSGGGPEQFF. The CDR3 coding sequence is TGTGCCAGCAGTTACTCGGGGGGCGGCCCGGAGCAGTTCTTC.

The V call is TRBV18, the J call TRBJ1-2; D possibly corresponds to TRBD1 (6 bases). The CDR3 sequence is 15 residues long. Germline lookup yields CDR1 KGHSH and CDR2 LQKENI. V gave up 8 bases and J gave up 2 bases, with 18 bases separating them. Here the CDR3 reads CASRQSRGPNYGYTF. The CDR3 coding sequence is TGTGCCAGCCGCCAGTCCAGGGGACCCAACTATGGCTACACCTTC.